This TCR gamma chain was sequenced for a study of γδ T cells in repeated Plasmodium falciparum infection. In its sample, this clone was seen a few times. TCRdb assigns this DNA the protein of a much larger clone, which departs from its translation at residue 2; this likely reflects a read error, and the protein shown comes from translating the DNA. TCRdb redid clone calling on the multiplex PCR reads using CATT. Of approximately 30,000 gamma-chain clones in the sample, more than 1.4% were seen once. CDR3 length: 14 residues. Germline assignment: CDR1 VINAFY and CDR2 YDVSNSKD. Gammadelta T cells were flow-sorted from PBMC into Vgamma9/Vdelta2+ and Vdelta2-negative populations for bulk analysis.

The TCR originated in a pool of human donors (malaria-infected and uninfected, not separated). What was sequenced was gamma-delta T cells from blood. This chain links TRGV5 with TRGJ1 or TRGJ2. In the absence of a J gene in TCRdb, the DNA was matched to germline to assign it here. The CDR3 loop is CTTWDTPPYYKKLF. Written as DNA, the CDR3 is TGTACCACCTGGGACACCCCCCCCTATTATAAGAAACTCTTT.